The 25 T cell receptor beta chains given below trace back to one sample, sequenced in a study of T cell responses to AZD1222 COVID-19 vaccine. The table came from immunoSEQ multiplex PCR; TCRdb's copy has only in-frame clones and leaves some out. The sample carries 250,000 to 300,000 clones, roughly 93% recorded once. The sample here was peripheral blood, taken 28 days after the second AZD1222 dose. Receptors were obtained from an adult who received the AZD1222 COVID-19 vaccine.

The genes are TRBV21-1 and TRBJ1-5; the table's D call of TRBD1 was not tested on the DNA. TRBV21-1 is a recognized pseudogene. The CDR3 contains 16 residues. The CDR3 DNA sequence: TGTGCCAGCAGCAACGGACAGGCTTATAGCAATCAGCCCCAGCATTTT. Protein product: CASSNGQAYSNQPQHF.

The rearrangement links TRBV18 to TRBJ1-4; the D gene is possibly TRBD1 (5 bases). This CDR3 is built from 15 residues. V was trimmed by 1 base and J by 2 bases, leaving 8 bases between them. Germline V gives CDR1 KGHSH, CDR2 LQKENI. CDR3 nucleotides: TGTGCCAGCTCACCACGACAGCCCACTAATGAAAAACTGTTTTTT. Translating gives CASSPRQPTNEKLFF. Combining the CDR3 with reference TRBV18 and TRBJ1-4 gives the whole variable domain NAGVMQNPRHLVRRRGQEARLRCSPMKGHSHVYWYRQLPEEGLKFMVYLQKENIIDESGMPKERFSAEFPKEGPSILRIQQVVRGDSAAYFCASSPRQPTNEKLFFGSGTQLSVL.

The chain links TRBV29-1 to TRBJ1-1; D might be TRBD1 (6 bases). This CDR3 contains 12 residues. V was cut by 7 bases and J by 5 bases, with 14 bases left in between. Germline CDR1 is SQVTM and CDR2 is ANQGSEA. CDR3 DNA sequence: TGCAGCGGTTACACAGGGTGGACTGAAGCTTTCTTT. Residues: CSGYTGWTEAFF.

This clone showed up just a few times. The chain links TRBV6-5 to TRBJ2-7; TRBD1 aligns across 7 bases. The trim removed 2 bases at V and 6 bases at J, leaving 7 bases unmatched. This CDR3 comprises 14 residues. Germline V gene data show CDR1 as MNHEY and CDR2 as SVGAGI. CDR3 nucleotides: TGTGCCAGCAGTTACCAGACAGGGTTTGGCGAGCAGTACTTC. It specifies CASSYQTGFGEQYF.

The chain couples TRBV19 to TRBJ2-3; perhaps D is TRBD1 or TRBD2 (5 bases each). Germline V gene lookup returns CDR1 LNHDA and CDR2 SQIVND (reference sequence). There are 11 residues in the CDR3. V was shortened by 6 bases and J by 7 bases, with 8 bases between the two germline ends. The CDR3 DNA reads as TGTGCCAGTAGGGGGGTGAATACGCAGTATTTT. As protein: CASRGVNTQYF.

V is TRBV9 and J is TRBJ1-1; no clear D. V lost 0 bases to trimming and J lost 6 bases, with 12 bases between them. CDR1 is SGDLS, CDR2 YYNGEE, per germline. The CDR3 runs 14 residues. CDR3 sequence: CASSVEGRTAEAFF. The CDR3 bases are TGTGCCAGCAGCGTAGAAGGGAGGACCGCTGAAGCTTTCTTT. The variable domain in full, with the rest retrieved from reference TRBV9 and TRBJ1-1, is DSGVTQTPKHLITATGQRVTLRCSPRSGDLSVYWYQQSLDQGLQFLIQYYNGEERAKGNILERFSAQQFPDLHSELNLSSLELGDSALYFCASSVEGRTAEAFFGQGTRLTVV.

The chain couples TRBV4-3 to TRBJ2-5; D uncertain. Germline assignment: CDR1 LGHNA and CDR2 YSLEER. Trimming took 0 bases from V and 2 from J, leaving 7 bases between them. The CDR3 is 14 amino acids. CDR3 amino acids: CASSQDLGQETQYF. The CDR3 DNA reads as TGCGCCAGCAGCCAAGATCTAGGTCAAGAGACCCAGTACTTC.

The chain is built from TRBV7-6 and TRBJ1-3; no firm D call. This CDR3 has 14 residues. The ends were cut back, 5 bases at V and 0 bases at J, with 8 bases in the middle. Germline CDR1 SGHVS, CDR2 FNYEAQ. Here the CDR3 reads CASSPRDSGNTIYF. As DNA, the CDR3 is TGTGCCAGCAGCCCCCGGGACTCTGGAAACACCATATATTTT.

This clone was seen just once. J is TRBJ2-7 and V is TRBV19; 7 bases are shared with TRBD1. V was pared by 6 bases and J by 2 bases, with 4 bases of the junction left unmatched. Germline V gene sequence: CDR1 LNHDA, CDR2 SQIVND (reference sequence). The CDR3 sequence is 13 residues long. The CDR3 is CASRMTGTYEQYF. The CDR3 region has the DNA TGTGCCAGTAGGATGACAGGGACCTACGAGCAGTACTTC.

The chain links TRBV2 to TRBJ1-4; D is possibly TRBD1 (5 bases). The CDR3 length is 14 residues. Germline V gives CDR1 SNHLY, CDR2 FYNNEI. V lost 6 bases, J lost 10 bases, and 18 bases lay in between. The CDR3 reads CASRGGRASGKLFF. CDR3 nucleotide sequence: TGTGCCAGCAGGGGGGGGAGAGCGTCGGGAAAACTGTTTTTT.

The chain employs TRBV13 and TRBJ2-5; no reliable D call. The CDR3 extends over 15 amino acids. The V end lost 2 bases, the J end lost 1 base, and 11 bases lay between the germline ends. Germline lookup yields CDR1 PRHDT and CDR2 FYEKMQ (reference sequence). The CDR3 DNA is TGTGCCAGCAGCTTATTGGGCAGGAGCCAAGAGACCCAGTACTTC. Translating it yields CASSLLGRSQETQYF.

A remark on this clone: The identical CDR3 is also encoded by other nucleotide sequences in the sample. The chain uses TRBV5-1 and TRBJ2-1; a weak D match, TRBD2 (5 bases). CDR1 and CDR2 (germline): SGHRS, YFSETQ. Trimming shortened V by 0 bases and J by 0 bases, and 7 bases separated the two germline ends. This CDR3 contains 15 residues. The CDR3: CASSLGGSSYNEQFF. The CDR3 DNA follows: TGCGCCAGCAGCTTGGGAGGGAGCTCCTACAATGAGCAGTTCTTC.

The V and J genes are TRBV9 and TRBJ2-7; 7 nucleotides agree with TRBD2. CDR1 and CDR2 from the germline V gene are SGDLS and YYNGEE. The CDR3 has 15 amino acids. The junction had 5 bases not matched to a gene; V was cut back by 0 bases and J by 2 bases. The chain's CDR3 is CASSVGASGPYEQYF. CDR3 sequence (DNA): TGTGCCAGCAGCGTAGGGGCTAGCGGTCCCTACGAGCAGTACTTC.

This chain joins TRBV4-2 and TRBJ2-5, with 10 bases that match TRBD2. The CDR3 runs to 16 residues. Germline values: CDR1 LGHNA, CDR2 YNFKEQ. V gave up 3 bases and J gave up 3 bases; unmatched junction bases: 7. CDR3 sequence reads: CASSQWQLAGKETQYF. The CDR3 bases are TGTGCCAGCAGCCAGTGGCAACTAGCGGGGAAAGAGACCCAGTACTTC.

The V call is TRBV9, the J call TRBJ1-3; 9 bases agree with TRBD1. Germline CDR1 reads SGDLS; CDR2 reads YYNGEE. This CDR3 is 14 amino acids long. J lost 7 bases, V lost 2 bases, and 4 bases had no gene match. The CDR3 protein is CASSVDRGDNTIYF. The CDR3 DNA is TGTGCCAGCAGCGTGGACAGGGGAGACAACACCATATATTTT.

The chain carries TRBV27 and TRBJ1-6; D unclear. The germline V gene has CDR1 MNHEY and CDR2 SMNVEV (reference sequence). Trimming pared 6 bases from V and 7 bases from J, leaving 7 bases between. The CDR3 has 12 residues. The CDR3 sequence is CASRTGNSPLHF. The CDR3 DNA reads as TGTGCCAGCAGAACCGGGAATTCACCCCTCCACTTT.

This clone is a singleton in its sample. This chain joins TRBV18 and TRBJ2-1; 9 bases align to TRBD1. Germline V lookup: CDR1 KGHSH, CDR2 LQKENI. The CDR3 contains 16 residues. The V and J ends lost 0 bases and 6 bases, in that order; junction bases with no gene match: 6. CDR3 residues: CASSPPGTGRGNEQFF. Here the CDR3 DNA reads TGTGCCAGCTCACCACCGGGGACAGGGAGGGGCAATGAGCAGTTCTTC.

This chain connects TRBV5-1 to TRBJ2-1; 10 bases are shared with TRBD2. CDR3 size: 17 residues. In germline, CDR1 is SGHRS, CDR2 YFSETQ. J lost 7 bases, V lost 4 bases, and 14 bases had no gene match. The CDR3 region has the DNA TGCGCCAGCAGCCGCCCCCTAGCGGGGGTTGCCCGGAATGAGCAGTTCTTC. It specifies CASSRPLAGVARNEQFF. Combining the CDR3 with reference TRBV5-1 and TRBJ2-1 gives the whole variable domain KAGVTQTPRYLIKTRGQQVTLSCSPISGHRSVSWYQQTPGQGLQFLFEYFSETQRNKGNFPGRFSGRQFSNSRSEMNVSTLELGDSALYLCASSRPLAGVARNEQFFGPGTRLTVL.

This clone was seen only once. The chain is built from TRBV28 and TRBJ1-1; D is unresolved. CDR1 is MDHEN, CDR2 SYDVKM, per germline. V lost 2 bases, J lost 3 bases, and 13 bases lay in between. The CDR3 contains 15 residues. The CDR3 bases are TGTGCCAGCAGTTTAGTAGGAGGGTTAGACACTGAAGCTTTCTTT. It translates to CASSLVGGLDTEAFF.

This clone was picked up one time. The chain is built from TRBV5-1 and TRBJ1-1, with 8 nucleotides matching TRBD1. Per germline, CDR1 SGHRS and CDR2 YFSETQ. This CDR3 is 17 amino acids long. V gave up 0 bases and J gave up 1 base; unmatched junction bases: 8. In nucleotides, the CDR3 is TGCGCCAGCAGCTTGGCCCCAGGGGGCGGCCAGAACACTGAAGCTTTCTTT. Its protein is CASSLAPGGGQNTEAFF.

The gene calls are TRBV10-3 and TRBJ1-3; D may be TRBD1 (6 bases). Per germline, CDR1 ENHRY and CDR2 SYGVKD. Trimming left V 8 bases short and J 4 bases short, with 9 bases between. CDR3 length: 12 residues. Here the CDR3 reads CAIFDRGNTIYF. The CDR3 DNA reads TGTGCCATCTTCGACAGGGGAAACACCATATATTTT.

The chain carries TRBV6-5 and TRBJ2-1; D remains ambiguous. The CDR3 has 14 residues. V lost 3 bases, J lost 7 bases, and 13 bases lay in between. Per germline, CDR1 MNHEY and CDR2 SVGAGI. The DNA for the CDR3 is TGTGCCAGCAGTTATCAGGTGCACGGGAATGAGCAGTTCTTC. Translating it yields CASSYQVHGNEQFF.

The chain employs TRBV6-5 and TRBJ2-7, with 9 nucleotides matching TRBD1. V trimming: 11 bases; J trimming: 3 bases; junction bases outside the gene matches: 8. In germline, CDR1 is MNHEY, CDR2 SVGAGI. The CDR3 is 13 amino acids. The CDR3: CAATGQGLYEQYF. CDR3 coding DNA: TGTGCCGCCACGGGACAGGGCCTCTACGAGCAGTACTTC.

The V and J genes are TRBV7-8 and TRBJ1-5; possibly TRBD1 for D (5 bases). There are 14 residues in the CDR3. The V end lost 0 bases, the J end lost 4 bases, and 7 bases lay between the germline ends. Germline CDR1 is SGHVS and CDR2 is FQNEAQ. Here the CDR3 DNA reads TGTGCCAGCAGCTTAGCTGGGGGGAATCAGCCCCAGCATTTT. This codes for CASSLAGGNQPQHF. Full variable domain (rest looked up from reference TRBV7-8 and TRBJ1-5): GAGVSQSPRYKVAKRGQDVALRCDPISGHVSLFWYQQALGQGPEFLTYFQNEAQLDKSGLPSDRFFAERPEGSVSTLKIQRTQQEDSAVYLCASSLAGGNQPQHFGDGTRLSIL.

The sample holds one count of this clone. The CDR3 DNA reads TGTGCCAGCAGCTCCCCCCTCGTCGGTCCAGGGCACCACGAGCAGTACTTC. This codes for CASSSPLVGPGHHEQYF. The chain combines TRBV7-2 with TRBJ2-7; maybe TRBD1 (5 bases). The CDR3 loop spans 17 amino acids. CDR1 and CDR2 from the germline V gene are SGHTA and FQGNSA. V lost 4 bases to trimming and J lost 5 bases, with 24 bases between them.